These 13 T cell receptor beta chains share one sample of origin, sequenced in a study of graft-versus-host responses after intestinal transplantation. TCRdb's table, derived via immunoSEQ multiplex PCR, lists solely in-frame clones and lacks some. The data contain around 9,400 clones, nearly 95% of them singletons. Sequenced here: bone marrow, sampled 521 days after intestinal transplantation. These receptors came from a human patient who received an intestinal transplant, so some T cells may come from the graft donor.

The gene calls are TRBV7-3 and TRBJ2-3; D gene uncertain. Between the trimmed V and J ends, which lost 6 bases and 1 base, there was a span of 14 bases. The CDR3 is 15 residues long. The germline CDR1 and CDR2 sequences are SGHTA and FQGTGA. The CDR3 sequence is CASSVGGGGTDTQYF. CDR3 DNA: TGTGCCAGCAGTGTTGGTGGTGGTGGCACAGATACGCAGTATTTT.

CDR3 loop: CASSDLLYEQYF. CDR3 DNA sequence: TGTGCCAGCAGTGATTTACTCTACGAGCAGTACTTC. The chain uses TRBV28 and TRBJ2-7; the D is unclear. The CDR3 consists of 12 residues. Deletions cut 5 bases from V and 3 bases from J, with 8 bases between. The germline V gene encodes CDR1 MDHEN and CDR2 SYDVKM.

V and J are TRBV7-6 and TRBJ2-1; D gene unclear. The V gene's germline CDR1 is SGHVS and CDR2 FNYEAQ. V lost 0 bases, J lost 5 bases, and 5 bases lay in between. The CDR3 has 13 amino acids. The CDR3: CASSLANDNEQFF. The CDR3 bases are TGTGCCAGCAGCTTAGCGAATGACAATGAGCAGTTCTTC.

The gene calls are TRBV13 and TRBJ2-1; D remains ambiguous. CDR1 is PRHDT, CDR2 FYEKMQ, per germline (reference sequence). The CDR3 loop spans 11 amino acids. Trimming shortened V by 3 bases and J by 6 bases, and 3 bases separated the two germline ends. CDR3: CASSFLNEQFF. In DNA form, the CDR3 reads TGTGCCAGCAGCTTTCTCAATGAGCAGTTCTTC.

This clone was recorded only once. CDR3 DNA: TGTGCCAGCAGTGAATTAGTTGGACTAGCGGGAGGGGGTTACTACAATGAGCAGTTCTTC. It encodes CASSELVGLAGGGYYNEQFF. This chain uses TRBV6-1 with TRBJ2-1; 15 nucleotides match TRBD2. CDR3 length: 20 residues. J gave up 3 bases and V 2 bases, and 11 bases lay outside the gene matches. The germline V gene encodes CDR1 MNHNS and CDR2 SASEGT.

This rearrangement joins TRBV19 to TRBJ1-5, with 9 bases identical to TRBD1. This CDR3 spans 15 amino acids. CDR1 is LNHDA and CDR2 is SQIVND in the germline V gene (reference sequence). V lost 7 bases to trimming and J lost 6 bases; unmatched junction nucleotides: 10. The CDR3, as DNA: TGTGCCAGTACACCCGGGACAGGGTGGATTCAGCCCCAGCATTTT. Translating it yields CASTPGTGWIQPQHF. The entire variable domain, with the rest obtained from reference TRBV19 and TRBJ1-5, is as follows: DGGITQSPKYLFRKEGQNVTLSCEQNLNHDAMYWYRQDPGQGLRLIYYSQIVNDFQKGDIAEGYSVSREKKESFPLTVTSAQKNPTAFYLCASTPGTGWIQPQHFGDGTRLSIL.

This clone was observed a few times. This sequence joins TRBV30 and TRBJ1-1; D possibly corresponds to TRBD1 (5 bases). CDR1 is GTSNPN, CDR2 SVGIG, per germline (reference sequence). The CDR3 is made up of 12 amino acids. Trimming took off 5 bases at V and 6 bases at J, with 13 bases between the two ends. DNA for the CDR3: TGTGCCTGGTGGGACCTGAGGTCTGAAGCTTTCTTT. It yields the protein CAWWDLRSEAFF.

V and J are TRBV27 and TRBJ1-1; maybe TRBD1 (5 bases). V was cut by 4 bases and J by 9 bases, with 12 bases left in between. The CDR3 runs to 12 residues. The germline CDR1 and CDR2 sequences are MNHEY and SMNVEV (reference sequence). CDR3 nucleotides: TGTGCCAGCAGTTCCCCGGGGCAAAAAGCTTTCTTT. This encodes CASSSPGQKAFF.

The V call is TRBV5-6, the J call TRBJ2-2; D gene ambiguous. The CDR3 loop spans 14 amino acids. The germline V gene has CDR1 SGHDT and CDR2 YYEEEE. Trimming cost V 1 base and J 6 bases, with 10 bases left between them. CDR3 sequence (DNA): TGTGCCAGCAGCTTGCAAAGCCTCCCCGGGGAGCTGTTTTTT. This sequence encodes CASSLQSLPGELFF.

The V and J genes are TRBV15 and TRBJ2-7; 10 bases line up with TRBD2. Per the germline V gene, CDR1 is LNHNV and CDR2 is YYDKDF (reference sequence). V shed 3 bases and J 5 bases; nucleotides not matched to a gene: 16. The CDR3 contains 18 residues. The CDR3 DNA follows: TGTGCCACCAGCAGCTCGATCAACAGCGGGAGGGCCGGGAACGAGCAGTACTTC. Translation: CATSSSINSGRAGNEQYF.

This CDR3 is CASSPLAGEETQYF. In DNA, the CDR3 is TGTGCCAGCAGCCCGCTAGCGGGAGAAGAGACCCAGTACTTC. The genes are TRBV4-2 and TRBJ2-5, with 10 nucleotides matching TRBD2. CDR1 is LGHNA, CDR2 YNFKEQ, per germline. This CDR3 contains 14 residues. V shed 4 bases and J 3 bases; nucleotides not matched to a gene: 2.

The J gene is TRBJ1-6, the V gene TRBV7-8; D not certain. Germline V lookup: CDR1 SGHVS, CDR2 FQNEAQ. The CDR3 length is 16 residues. V lost 0 bases and J lost 7, with 13 bases in between. The CDR3 sequence: CASSLAVSFGNSPLHF. CDR3 coding DNA: TGTGCCAGCAGCTTAGCGGTCTCCTTTGGGAATTCACCCCTCCACTTT.

The chain couples TRBV30 to TRBJ1-6; D remains unclear. The V gene lost 0 bases and the J gene lost 6 bases, with 6 bases spanning the gap. Germline CDR1 reads GTSNPN; CDR2 reads SVGIG (reference sequence). CDR3 size: 13 residues. Here the CDR3 DNA reads TGTGCCTGGAGTGTAATTGTTAATTCACCCCTCCACTTT. This sequence encodes CAWSVIVNSPLHF.